This T cell receptor (beta chain) was observed in a study of cytomegalovirus exposure and HLA in healthy donors. The PCR employed 60 Vbeta primers together with 13 Jbeta primers. Assay: immunoSEQ multiplex PCR; the TCRdb copy retains only in-frame clones and omits some. The repertoire holds around 140,000 clones, over 60% seen once, with 0.94% in the top ten. The CDR3 sequence is 15 residues long. Per the germline V gene, CDR1 is SGHNT and CDR2 is YYREEE (reference sequence). The ends were cut back, 4 bases at V and 0 bases at J, with 12 bases in the middle. What was sequenced was PBMCs. The V gene is TRBV5-4, the J gene TRBJ2-3; D is unresolved. The receptor's source is an older woman in good health and CMV-seronegative. CDR3 coding DNA: TGTGCCAGCAGCCCCCCGGCACTAAGCACAGATACGCAGTATTTT. It translates to CASSPPALSTDTQYF.